The 26 T cell receptor beta chains below come from one sample, sequenced in a study of blood T cell repertoires in COVID-19. Here immunoSEQ multiplex PCR was the method, and the copy in TCRdb shows in-frame clones only, minus some. The data contain 110,000 to 150,000 clones, roughly three quarters of them singletons. The sample was peripheral blood. All receptors derive from a man in his 60s with acute or convalescent COVID-19.

This chain connects TRBV30 to TRBJ2-1; a possible D gene is TRBD2 (6 bases). Germline V gene data show CDR1 as GTSNPN and CDR2 as SVGIG (reference sequence). The CDR3 is made up of 15 amino acids. The ends were cut back, 2 bases at V and 8 bases at J, with 19 bases in the middle. The CDR3 coding sequence is TGTGCCTGGAGTAGGTCAGTGGCGGGGTTCGATGAGCAGTTCTTC. It is translated as CAWSRSVAGFDEQFF.

This chain connects TRBV5-1 to TRBJ2-1; 7 nucleotides align to TRBD2. CDR1 and CDR2 from the germline V gene are SGHRS and YFSETQ. After removal of 1 base from V and 4 bases from J, the junction contained 8 bases not matched to a gene. CDR3 size: 16 residues. This CDR3 is CASSLRAGVEYNEQFF. The CDR3 DNA sequence: TGCGCCAGCAGCTTGAGGGCGGGAGTCGAATACAATGAGCAGTTCTTC. Using reference TRBV5-1 and TRBJ2-1 for the parts outside the CDR3, the full variable domain is KAGVTQTPRYLIKTRGQQVTLSCSPISGHRSVSWYQQTPGQGLQFLFEYFSETQRNKGNFPGRFSGRQFSNSRSEMNVSTLELGDSALYLCASSLRAGVEYNEQFFGPGTRLTVL.

This clone has only one observation. The rearrangement uses TRBV4-1 and TRBJ2-5, with 8 bases matching TRBD2. After removal of 0 bases from V and 5 bases from J, the junction contained 11 bases not matched to a gene. Germline CDR1 is MGHRA and CDR2 is YSYEKL. The CDR3 length is 17 residues. The CDR3 protein is CASSQDPSGGAGETQYF. The CDR3, as DNA: TGCGCCAGCAGCCAAGATCCCTCCGGGGGGGCAGGCGAGACCCAGTACTTC.

This chain connects TRBV27 to TRBJ2-1, with 9 bases lining up with TRBD1. The CDR3 is 15 residues long. Per germline, CDR1 MNHEY and CDR2 SMNVEV (reference sequence). Unmatched junction bases numbered 7, after V lost 4 bases and J lost 6 bases. The CDR3: CASSSRTGVVNEQFF. The CDR3 bases are TGTGCCAGCAGTTCAAGGACAGGGGTTGTCAATGAGCAGTTCTTC.

This chain connects TRBV24-1 to TRBJ1-5; 10 nucleotides line up with TRBD1. After removal of 4 bases from V and 5 bases from J, the junction contained 4 bases not matched to a gene. This CDR3 has 15 residues. CDR1 and CDR2 from the germline V gene are KGHDR and SFDVKD. Here the CDR3 DNA reads TGTGCCACCAGTGACCGGACAGGGGGTCATCAGCCCCAGCATTTT. The encoded protein is CATSDRTGGHQPQHF.

The chain employs TRBV29-1 and TRBJ1-2; perhaps TRBD1 as D (6 bases). The CDR3 contains 12 residues. Trimming removed 2 bases from V and 7 bases from J, with 11 bases in between. The germline V gene encodes CDR1 SQVTM and CDR2 ANQGSEA. CDR3 protein: CSVERTDIGYTF. CDR3 DNA sequence: TGCAGCGTTGAACGGACAGACATTGGCTACACCTTC.

The chain couples TRBV6-5 to TRBJ1-5, with 10 bases identical to TRBD1. Germline CDR1 is MNHEY and CDR2 is SVGAGI. The CDR3 contains 15 residues. J lost 2 bases, V lost 6 bases, and 4 bases had no gene match. The CDR3 DNA reads as TGTGCCAGCAGCGGACAGGGGGGTGGCAATCAGCCCCAGCATTTT. It specifies CASSGQGGGNQPQHF.

This clone was found a few times. The chain is built from TRBV2 and TRBJ2-1; TRBD2 is a possible D gene (6 bases). The CDR3 runs 15 residues. From germline, CDR1 is SNHLY and CDR2 FYNNEI. V lost 6 bases to trimming and J lost 3 bases, with 15 bases between them. The CDR3: CASRLEEGNYNEQFF. CDR3 DNA sequence: TGTGCCAGCAGACTAGAGGAGGGCAACTACAATGAGCAGTTCTTC.

There are a few counts of this clone. The chain couples TRBV6-1 to TRBJ1-4; D unresolved. CDR3 size: 15 residues. V dropped 0 bases and J dropped 2 bases, with 7 bases sitting between them. The germline CDR1 and CDR2 sequences are MNHNS and SASEGT. CDR3 sequence: CASSEAGFTNEKLFF. The DNA of the CDR3 is TGTGCCAGCAGTGAAGCGGGCTTTACTAATGAAAAACTGTTTTTT.

The rearrangement joins TRBV11-2 to TRBJ2-1; D not resolved. V shed 4 bases and J shed 0 bases, with 16 bases lying between them. Germline CDR1 SGHAT, CDR2 FQNNGV. The CDR3 totals 17 residues. The CDR3 DNA is TGTGCCAGCAGCTCCGAGTGGAGACCCAGCTCCTACAATGAGCAGTTCTTC. It codes for CASSSEWRPSSYNEQFF. Filled out from reference TRBV11-2 and TRBJ2-1, the complete variable domain reads EAGVAQSPRYKIIEKRQSVAFWCNPISGHATLYWYQQILGQGPKLLIQFQNNGVVDDSQLPKDRFSAERLKGVDSTLKIQPAKLEDSAVYLCASSSEWRPSSYNEQFFGPGTRLTVL.

This rearrangement joins TRBV7-6 to TRBJ2-1; TRBD2 is a possible D gene (6 bases). Trimming removed 1 base from V and 2 bases from J, with 9 bases in between. The germline V gene has CDR1 SGHVS and CDR2 FNYEAQ. This CDR3 region has 15 residues. The CDR3: CASSLVAGPYNEQFF. The CDR3 DNA reads TGTGCCAGCAGCTTAGTGGCGGGGCCCTACAATGAGCAGTTCTTC.

The genes are TRBV27 and TRBJ1-4; 7 bases are shared with TRBD1. This CDR3 is 16 amino acids long. Germline-derived CDR1 and CDR2 are MNHEY and SMNVEV (reference sequence). The J segment lost 3 bases and the V segment lost 1 base, leaving 5 bases of the junction unmatched. CDR3 amino acids: CASSLLQGRANEKLFF. The DNA for the CDR3 is TGTGCCAGCAGTTTATTACAGGGGCGGGCTAATGAAAAACTGTTTTTT.

The rearrangement links TRBV28 to TRBJ1-5; possible D gene TRBD1, 5 bases. CDR3 length: 17 amino acids. Germline V gives CDR1 MDHEN, CDR2 SYDVKM. V lost 3 bases and J lost 4, with 19 bases in between. CDR3 residues: CASSFGSWGRANQPQHF. CDR3 in DNA: TGTGCCAGCAGTTTTGGCTCGTGGGGCAGGGCAAATCAGCCCCAGCATTTT.

The V and J genes are TRBV6-5 and TRBJ2-3, with D perhaps TRBD2 (6 bases). This CDR3 comprises 14 residues. Germline CDR1 MNHEY, CDR2 SVGAGI. Trimming took off 4 bases at V and 3 bases at J, with 11 bases between the two ends. In DNA form, the CDR3 reads TGTGCCAGCAGTTTTTTTAGCGGAACAGATACGCAGTATTTT. This gives the protein CASSFFSGTDTQYF.

About this clone itself: The junction shows a germline mismatch at one end, possibly a read error. This sequence joins TRBV3-1 (or the pseudogene TRBV3-2) and TRBJ2-7, with D uncertain. This CDR3 is built from 11 residues. CDR1 and CDR2 (germline): LGHDT, YNNKEL (reference sequence). CDR3 loop: CANSQAYEQYF. For the CDR3, the DNA is TGTGCCAACAGCCAAGCTTACGAGCAGTACTTC.

This chain uses TRBV28 with TRBJ2-1, with 10 bases lining up with TRBD2. This CDR3 is 17 amino acids long. V was pared by 2 bases and J by 0 bases, with 4 bases of the junction left unmatched. The germline V gene has CDR1 MDHEN and CDR2 SYDVKM. The DNA of the CDR3 is TGTGCCAGCAGTTTAATAGCGGGAGGCCGCTCCTACAATGAGCAGTTCTTC. Translated: CASSLIAGGRSYNEQFF.

This chain connects TRBV11-2 to TRBJ2-7; 10 bases map to TRBD1. J lost 2 bases, V lost 4 bases, and 5 bases had no gene match. The CDR3 has 15 amino acids. Looked up from germline, CDR1 is SGHAT and CDR2 is FQNNGV. DNA of the CDR3: TGTGCCAGCAGCTCTTCCGGGACAGGGGCCTACGAGCAGTACTTC. It is translated as CASSSSGTGAYEQYF.

This chain joins TRBV7-2 and TRBJ2-7; 14 positions agree with TRBD2. Germline trimming cut 3 bases from V and 4 bases from J; bases unmatched to any gene: 2. The CDR3 is made up of 15 amino acids. CDR1 is SGHTA and CDR2 is FQGNSA in the germline V gene. DNA of the CDR3: TGTGCCAGCAGCTTCAGACTAGCGGGAGGGTACGAGCAGTACTTC. It translates to CASSFRLAGGYEQYF.

The chain uses TRBV7-2 and TRBJ2-3, with D unresolved. This CDR3 is built from 12 residues. Per germline, CDR1 SGHTA and CDR2 FQGNSA. Trimming cost V 2 bases and J 6 bases, with 6 bases left between them. The CDR3 loop reads CASSLSSDTQYF. As DNA, the CDR3 is TGTGCCAGCAGCTTAAGCTCTGATACGCAGTATTTT.

The chain combines TRBV18 with TRBJ2-2; tentatively, D is TRBD2 (6 bases). V gave up 2 bases and J gave up 5 bases, with 12 bases separating them. The CDR3 consists of 15 residues. Germline CDR1 KGHSH, CDR2 LQKENI. The chain's CDR3 is CASSPIGTVTGELFF. CDR3 DNA: TGTGCCAGCTCACCAATCGGGACTGTGACCGGGGAGCTGTTTTTT.

This clone was seen once. This chain links TRBV19 with TRBJ2-1, with TRBD2 matching over 7 bases. The CDR3 is 15 amino acids. Germline CDR1 and CDR2: LNHDA and SQIVND (reference sequence). Trimming at V came to 2 bases and at J to 2 bases, leaving 3 bases not matched to a gene. The CDR3 DNA sequence: TGTGCCAGTAGTATACTAGCGGAGACCTACAATGAGCAGTTCTTC. It encodes CASSILAETYNEQFF.

This rearrangement joins TRBV5-1 to TRBJ2-5; D possibly corresponds to TRBD2 (5 bases). This CDR3 has 13 amino acids. V was cut by 3 bases and J by 4 bases, with 10 bases left in between. CDR1 SGHRS and CDR2 YFSETQ come from the germline V gene. The CDR3 coding sequence is TGCGCCAGCAGCTCAGACGGAGGAGAGACCCAGTACTTC. Amino acid sequence: CASSSDGGETQYF.

The chain combines TRBV6-5 with TRBJ1-1; no firm D call. V lost 6 bases to trimming and J lost 1 base, with 12 bases between them. This CDR3 comprises 14 residues. In germline, CDR1 is MNHEY, CDR2 SVGAGI. CDR3 protein: CASRPTRSNTEAFF. The CDR3 DNA is TGTGCCAGCAGACCGACACGGTCGAACACTGAAGCTTTCTTT.

This chain uses TRBV11-3 with TRBJ2-3, with D possibly being TRBD2 (5 bases). In germline, CDR1 is SGHNT, CDR2 YENEEA. V was cut by 3 bases and J by 1 base, with 11 bases left in between. This CDR3 region has 15 residues. This chain's CDR3 is CASSFGVWGTDTQYF. The CDR3 DNA follows: TGTGCCAGCAGCTTCGGGGTTTGGGGCACAGATACGCAGTATTTT.

The chain employs TRBV6-1 and TRBJ2-3; a possible D gene is TRBD2 (7 bases). Germline lookup yields CDR1 MNHNS and CDR2 SASEGT. The V and J ends lost 2 bases and 2 bases respectively, with 14 bases between them. The CDR3 totals 16 residues. This CDR3 is CASSETGGHFTDTQYF. The CDR3 bases are TGTGCCAGCAGTGAAACCGGGGGGCACTTCACAGATACGCAGTATTTT.

V gene TRBV25-1 combines with J gene TRBJ2-1; 8 nucleotides agree with TRBD2. Germline V CDR1 and CDR2: MGHDK, SYGVNS. V shed 2 bases and J 6 bases; nucleotides not matched to a gene: 3. The CDR3 contains 14 residues. The CDR3 DNA sequence: TGTGCCAGCAGTGAACGGGAGGGGGTCAATGAGCAGTTCTTC. It is translated as CASSEREGVNEQFF. The variable domain in full, with the rest retrieved from reference TRBV25-1 and TRBJ2-1, is EADIYQTPRYLVIGTGKKITLECSQTMGHDKMYWYQQDPGMELHLIHYSYGVNSTEKGDLSSESTVSRIRTEHFPLTLESARPSHTSQYLCASSEREGVNEQFFGPGTRLTVL.